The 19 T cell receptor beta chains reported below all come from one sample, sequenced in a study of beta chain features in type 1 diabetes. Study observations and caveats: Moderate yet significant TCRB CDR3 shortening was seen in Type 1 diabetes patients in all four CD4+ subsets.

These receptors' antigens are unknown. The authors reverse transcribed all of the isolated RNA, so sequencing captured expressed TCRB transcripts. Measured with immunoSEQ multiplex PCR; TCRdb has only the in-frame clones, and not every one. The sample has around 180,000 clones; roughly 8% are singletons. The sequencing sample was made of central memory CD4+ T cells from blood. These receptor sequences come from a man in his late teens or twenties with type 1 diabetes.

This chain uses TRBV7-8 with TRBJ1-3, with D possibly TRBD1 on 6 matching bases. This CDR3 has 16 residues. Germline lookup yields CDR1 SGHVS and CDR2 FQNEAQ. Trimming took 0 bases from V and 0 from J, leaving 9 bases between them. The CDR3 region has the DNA TGTGCCAGCAGCTTAGCGACAGGACTCTCTGGAAACACCATATATTTT. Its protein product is CASSLATGLSGNTIYF.

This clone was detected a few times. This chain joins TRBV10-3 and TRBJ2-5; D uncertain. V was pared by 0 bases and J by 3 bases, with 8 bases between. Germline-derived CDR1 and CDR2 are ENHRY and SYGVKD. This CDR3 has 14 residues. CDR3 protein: CAISESRGEETQYF. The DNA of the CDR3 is TGTGCCATCAGTGAGTCGCGAGGAGAAGAGACCCAGTACTTC.

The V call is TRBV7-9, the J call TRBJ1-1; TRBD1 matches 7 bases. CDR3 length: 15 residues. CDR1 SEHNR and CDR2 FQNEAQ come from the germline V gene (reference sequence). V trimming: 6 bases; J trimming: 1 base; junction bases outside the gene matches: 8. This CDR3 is CASRDTGTANTEAFF. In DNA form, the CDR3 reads TGTGCCAGCAGGGACACCGGGACAGCGAACACTGAAGCTTTCTTT.

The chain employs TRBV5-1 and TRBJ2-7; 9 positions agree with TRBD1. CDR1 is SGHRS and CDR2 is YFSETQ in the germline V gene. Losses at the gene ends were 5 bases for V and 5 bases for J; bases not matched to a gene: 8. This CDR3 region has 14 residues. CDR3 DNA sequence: TGCGCCAGCAGACCCGGGACAGGGAAAAACGAGCAGTACTTC. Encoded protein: CASRPGTGKNEQYF.

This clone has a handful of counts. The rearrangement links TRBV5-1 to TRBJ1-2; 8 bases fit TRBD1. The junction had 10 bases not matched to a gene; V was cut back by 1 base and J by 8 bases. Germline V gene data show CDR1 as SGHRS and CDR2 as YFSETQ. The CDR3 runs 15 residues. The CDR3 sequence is CASSLRTGGTRGYTF. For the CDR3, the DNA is TGCGCCAGCAGCTTGAGAACAGGGGGTACGCGAGGCTACACCTTC. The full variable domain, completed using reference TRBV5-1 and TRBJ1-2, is KAGVTQTPRYLIKTRGQQVTLSCSPISGHRSVSWYQQTPGQGLQFLFEYFSETQRNKGNFPGRFSGRQFSNSRSEMNVSTLELGDSALYLCASSLRTGGTRGYTFGSGTRLTVV.

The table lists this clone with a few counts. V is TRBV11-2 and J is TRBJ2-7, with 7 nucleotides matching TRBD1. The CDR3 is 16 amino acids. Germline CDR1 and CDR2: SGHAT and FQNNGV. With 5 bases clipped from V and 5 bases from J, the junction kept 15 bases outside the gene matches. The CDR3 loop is CASSPGTAKLGNEQYF. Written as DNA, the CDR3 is TGTGCCAGCAGCCCGGGGACAGCCAAACTTGGGAACGAGCAGTACTTC.

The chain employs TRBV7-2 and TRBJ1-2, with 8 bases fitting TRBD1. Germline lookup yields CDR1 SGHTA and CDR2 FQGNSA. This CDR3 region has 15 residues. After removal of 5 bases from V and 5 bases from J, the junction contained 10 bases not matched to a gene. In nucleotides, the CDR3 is TGTGCCAGCAGCCTGTCCGGACAGGGAAAGTATGGCTACACCTTC. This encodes CASSLSGQGKYGYTF.

The CDR3 sequence: CAWSVSRASTTGELFF. The DNA of the CDR3 is TGTGCCTGGAGTGTAAGCAGGGCCAGTACGACCGGGGAGCTGTTTTTT. This chain uses TRBV30 with TRBJ2-2; a possible D gene is TRBD1 (5 bases). V shed 0 bases and J shed 5 bases, with 16 bases lying between them. This CDR3 comprises 16 residues. Per the germline V gene, CDR1 is GTSNPN and CDR2 is SVGIG (reference sequence).

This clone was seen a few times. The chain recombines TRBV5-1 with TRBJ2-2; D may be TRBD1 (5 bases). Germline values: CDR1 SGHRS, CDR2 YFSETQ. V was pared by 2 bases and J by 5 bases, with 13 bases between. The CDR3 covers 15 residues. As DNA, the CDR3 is TGCGCCAGCAGCTTCCTTGACAGCTCTACCGGGGAGCTGTTTTTT. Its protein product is CASSFLDSSTGELFF.

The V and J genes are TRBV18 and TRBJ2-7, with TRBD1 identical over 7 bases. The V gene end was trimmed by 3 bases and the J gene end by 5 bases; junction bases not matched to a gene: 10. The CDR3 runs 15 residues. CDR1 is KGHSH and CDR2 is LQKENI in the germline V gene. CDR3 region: CASSPSSTGAHEQYF. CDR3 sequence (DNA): TGTGCCAGCTCACCTTCATCCACAGGGGCCCACGAGCAGTACTTC.

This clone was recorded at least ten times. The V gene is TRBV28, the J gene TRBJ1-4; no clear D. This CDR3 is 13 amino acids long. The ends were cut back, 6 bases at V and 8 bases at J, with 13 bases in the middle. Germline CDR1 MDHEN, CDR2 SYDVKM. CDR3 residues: CASSIPGGEKLFF. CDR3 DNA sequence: TGTGCCAGCAGCATTCCCGGAGGCGAAAAACTGTTTTTT. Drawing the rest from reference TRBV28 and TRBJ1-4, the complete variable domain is DVKVTQSSRYLVKRTGEKVFLECVQDMDHENMFWYRQDPGLGLRLIYFSYDVKMKEKGDIPEGYSVSREKKERFSLILESASTNQTSMYLCASSIPGGEKLFFGSGTQLSVL.

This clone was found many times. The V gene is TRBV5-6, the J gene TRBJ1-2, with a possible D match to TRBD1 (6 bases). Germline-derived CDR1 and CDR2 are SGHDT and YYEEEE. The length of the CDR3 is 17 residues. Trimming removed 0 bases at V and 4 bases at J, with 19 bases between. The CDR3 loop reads CASSLGVGAFALYGYTF. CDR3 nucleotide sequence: TGTGCCAGCAGCTTGGGTGTGGGGGCGTTTGCCCTCTATGGCTACACCTTC.

The CDR3: CASSYSIQGMDTQYF. The CDR3 DNA sequence: TGTGCCAGCAGTTACTCGATTCAGGGTATGGATACGCAGTATTTT. The chain links TRBV6-5 to TRBJ2-3; tentative D call: TRBD1 (5 bases). The germline V gene has CDR1 MNHEY and CDR2 SVGAGI. The CDR3 consists of 15 residues. V was clipped by 0 bases and J by 6 bases, with 13 bases between them.

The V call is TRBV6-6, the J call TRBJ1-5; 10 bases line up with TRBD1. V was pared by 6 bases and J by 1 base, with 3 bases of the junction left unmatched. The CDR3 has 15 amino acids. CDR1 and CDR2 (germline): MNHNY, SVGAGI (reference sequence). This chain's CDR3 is CASRPGQGSNQPQHF. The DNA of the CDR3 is TGTGCCAGCAGACCGGGACAGGGGAGCAATCAGCCCCAGCATTTT.

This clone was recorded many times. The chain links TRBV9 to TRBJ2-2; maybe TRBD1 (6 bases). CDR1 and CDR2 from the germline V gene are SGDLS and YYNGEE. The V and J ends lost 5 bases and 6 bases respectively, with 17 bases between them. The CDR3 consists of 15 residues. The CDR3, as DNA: TGTGCCAGCAGAAGGGGGAGAGGAGCGGCCGGGGAGCTGTTTTTT. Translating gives CASRRGRGAAGELFF.

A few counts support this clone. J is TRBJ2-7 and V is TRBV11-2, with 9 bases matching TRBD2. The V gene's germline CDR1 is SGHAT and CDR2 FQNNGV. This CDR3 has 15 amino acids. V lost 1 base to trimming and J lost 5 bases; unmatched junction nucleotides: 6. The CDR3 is CASSLAVAGVHEQYF. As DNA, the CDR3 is TGTGCCAGCAGCTTAGCTGTAGCGGGAGTGCACGAGCAGTACTTC.

The CDR3: CASHRANSPLHF. In nucleotides, the CDR3 is TGTGCCAGCCACAGGGCGAATTCACCCCTCCACTTT. The chain has TRBV28 and TRBJ1-6, with D perhaps matching TRBD1 (6 bases). Germline V gene sequence: CDR1 MDHEN, CDR2 SYDVKM. The ends were cut back, 8 bases at V and 7 bases at J, with 9 bases in the middle. The CDR3 loop spans 12 amino acids. The complete variable domain, with remaining parts taken from reference TRBV28 and TRBJ1-6, reads DVKVTQSSRYLVKRTGEKVFLECVQDMDHENMFWYRQDPGLGLRLIYFSYDVKMKEKGDIPEGYSVSREKKERFSLILESASTNQTSMYLCASHRANSPLHFGNGTRLTVT.

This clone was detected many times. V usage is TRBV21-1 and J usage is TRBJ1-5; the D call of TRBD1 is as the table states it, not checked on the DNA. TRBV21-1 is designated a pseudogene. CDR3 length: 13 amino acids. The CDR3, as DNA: TGTGCCAGCAGCAAAACAGGCAACCAGCCCCAGCATTTT. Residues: CASSKTGNQPQHF.

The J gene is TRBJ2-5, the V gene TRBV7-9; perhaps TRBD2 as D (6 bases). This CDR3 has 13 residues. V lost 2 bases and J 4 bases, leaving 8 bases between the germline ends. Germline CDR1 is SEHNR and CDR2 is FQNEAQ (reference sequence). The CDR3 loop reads CASSLREVETQYF. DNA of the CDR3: TGTGCCAGCAGCTTAAGGGAGGTAGAGACCCAGTACTTC.